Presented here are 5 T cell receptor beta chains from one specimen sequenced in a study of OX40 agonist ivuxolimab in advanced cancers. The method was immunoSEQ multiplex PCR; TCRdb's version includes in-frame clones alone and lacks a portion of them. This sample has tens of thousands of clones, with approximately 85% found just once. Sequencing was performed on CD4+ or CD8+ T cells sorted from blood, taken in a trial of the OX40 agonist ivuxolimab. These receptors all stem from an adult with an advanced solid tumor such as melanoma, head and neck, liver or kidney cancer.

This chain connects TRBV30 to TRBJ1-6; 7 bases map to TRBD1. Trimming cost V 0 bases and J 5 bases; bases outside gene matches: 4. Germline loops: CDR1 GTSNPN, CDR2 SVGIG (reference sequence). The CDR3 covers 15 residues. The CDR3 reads CAWSVQGTDNSPLHF. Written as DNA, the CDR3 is TGTGCCTGGAGTGTACAGGGGACAGATAATTCACCCCTCCACTTT.

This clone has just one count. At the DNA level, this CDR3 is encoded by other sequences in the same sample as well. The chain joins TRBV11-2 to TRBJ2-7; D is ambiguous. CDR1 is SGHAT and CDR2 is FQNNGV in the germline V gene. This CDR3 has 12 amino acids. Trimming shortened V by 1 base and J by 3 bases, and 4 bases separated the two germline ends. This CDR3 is CASSLGFYEQYF. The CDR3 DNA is TGTGCCAGCAGCTTAGGGTTCTACGAGCAGTACTTC.

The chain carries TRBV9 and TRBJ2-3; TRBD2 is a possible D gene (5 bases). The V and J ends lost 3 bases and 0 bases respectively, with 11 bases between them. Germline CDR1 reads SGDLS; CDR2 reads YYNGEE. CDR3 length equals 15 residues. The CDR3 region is CASSADFGSTDTQYF. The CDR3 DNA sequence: TGTGCCAGCAGCGCGGACTTCGGGAGCACAGATACGCAGTATTTT.

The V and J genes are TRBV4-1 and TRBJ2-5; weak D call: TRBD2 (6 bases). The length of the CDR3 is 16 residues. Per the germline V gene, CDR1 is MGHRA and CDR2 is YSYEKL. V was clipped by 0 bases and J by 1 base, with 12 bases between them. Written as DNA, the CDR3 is TGCGCCAGCAGCCAAGAAGGATGGGACTTCCAAGAGACCCAGTACTTC. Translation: CASSQEGWDFQETQYF.

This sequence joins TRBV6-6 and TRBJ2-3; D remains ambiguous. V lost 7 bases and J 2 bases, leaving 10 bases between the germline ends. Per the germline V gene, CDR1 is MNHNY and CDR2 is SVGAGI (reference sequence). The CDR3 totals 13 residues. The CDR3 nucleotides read TGTGCCAGCACCGCGGTGACCACAGATACGCAGTATTTT. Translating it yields CASTAVTTDTQYF.